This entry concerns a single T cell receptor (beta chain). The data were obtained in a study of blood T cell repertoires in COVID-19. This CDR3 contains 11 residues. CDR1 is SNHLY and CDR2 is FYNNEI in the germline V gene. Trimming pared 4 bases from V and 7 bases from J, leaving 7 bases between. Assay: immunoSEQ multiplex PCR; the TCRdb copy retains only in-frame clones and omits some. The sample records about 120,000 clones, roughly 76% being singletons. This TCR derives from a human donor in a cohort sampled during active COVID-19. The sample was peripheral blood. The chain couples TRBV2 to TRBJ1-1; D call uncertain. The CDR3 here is CASSVRVEAFF. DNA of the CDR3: TGTGCCAGCAGTGTACGGGTTGAAGCTTTCTTT.